This T cell receptor (beta chain) appears in the sequencing data of a study of blood T cell repertoires in COVID-19. About the study: In each case, the material was cDNA or gDNA derived from T cells, B-cell-depleted T cells, or PBMCs.

Original methodology: Reference gene primers were amplified, and this amplification served to estimate nucleated cell counts. Some clones are missing from TCRdb's copy, which holds only in-frame ones; the method was immunoSEQ multiplex PCR. Clonal size and the V and J genes are those of that table, whereas D and trimming came from the DNA. The sample consists of fewer than 250,000 clones, around four fifths of them appearing once. Sequencing input: peripheral blood. This sequence originates from an older woman with active or convalescent COVID-19.

DNA of the CDR3: TGTGCCAGCAGTACAACAGGGGGCTTCAATCAGCCCCAGCATTTT. This encodes CASSTTGGFNQPQHF. The V and J genes are TRBV28 and TRBJ1-5, with TRBD1 identical over 9 bases. Trimming cost V 5 bases and J 3 bases; bases outside gene matches: 5. The CDR3 is made up of 15 amino acids. Germline V gene data show CDR1 as MDHEN and CDR2 as SYDVKM.